Shown below are 23 T cell receptor beta chains from a single sample sequenced in a study of T cell repertoires in ileal Crohn's disease. Sequenced by immunoSEQ multiplex PCR; TCRdb stores in-frame clones only, minus some. The sample includes more than 10,000 clones, 80% to 90% of them seen just once. Time point specified: neoterminal ileum biopsy at postoperative endoscopy, about 6 months after surgery. The sequencing sample was made of ileal tissue. These TCRs come from an adult with Crohn's disease.

The chain has TRBV7-2 and TRBJ2-1; 11 bases fit TRBD1. Trimming took 1 base from V and 8 from J; bases not matched to a gene: 4. The CDR3 has 15 amino acids. CDR1 and CDR2 (germline): SGHTA, FQGNSA. CDR3 coding DNA: TGTGCCAGCAGCTTAGGGGGGACAGGGGGTGATGAGCAGTTCTTC. This gives the protein CASSLGGTGGDEQFF.

The gene calls are TRBV2 and TRBJ1-1; TRBD1 is a possible D gene (6 bases). The CDR3 has 13 residues. Trimming removed 5 bases at V and 1 base at J, with 8 bases between. Germline CDR1 and CDR2: SNHLY and FYNNEI. This chain's CDR3 is CASSQQGNTEAFF. The CDR3 DNA reads TGTGCCAGCAGTCAACAGGGGAACACTGAAGCTTTCTTT.

This chain joins TRBV5-1 and TRBJ2-1, with D perhaps TRBD1 (7 bases). CDR1 SGHRS and CDR2 YFSETQ come from the germline V gene. The CDR3 consists of 15 residues. Trimming removed 0 bases from V and 3 bases from J, with 10 bases in between. This chain's CDR3 is CASSLGGDSYNEQFF. The CDR3 nucleotides read TGCGCCAGCAGCTTGGGGGGGGACAGCTACAATGAGCAGTTCTTC.

The rearrangement joins TRBV7-2 to TRBJ2-1; D uncertain. Germline CDR1 is SGHTA and CDR2 is FQGNSA. V lost 1 base, J lost 4 bases, and 11 bases lay in between. The CDR3 runs 15 residues. This CDR3 is CASSLEIAPYNEQFF. The CDR3 DNA follows: TGTGCCAGCAGCTTAGAGATAGCTCCATACAATGAGCAGTTCTTC.

V gene TRBV25-1 combines with J gene TRBJ2-7; perhaps TRBD2 as D (6 bases). The germline CDR1 and CDR2 sequences are MGHDK and SYGVNS. Deletions cut 3 bases from V and 2 bases from J, with 8 bases between. The length of the CDR3 is 13 residues. CDR3 region: CASSERGPYEQYF. DNA for the CDR3: TGTGCCAGCAGTGAGCGGGGCCCCTACGAGCAGTACTTC.

This sequence joins TRBV30 and TRBJ2-1, with D possibly TRBD2 on 5 matching bases. V gave up 5 bases and J gave up 0 bases, with 11 bases separating them. CDR3 size: 14 residues. Germline V CDR1 and CDR2: GTSNPN, SVGIG (reference sequence). As DNA, the CDR3 is TGTGCCTGGGTGAGGGTGAGCTCCTACAATGAGCAGTTCTTC. Amino acid sequence: CAWVRVSSYNEQFF.

V gene TRBV7-9 combines with J gene TRBJ1-2; 8 nucleotides match TRBD1. This CDR3 has 14 residues. V shed 2 bases, J shed 6 bases, and the junction held 5 bases outside the gene matches. Germline V gene data show CDR1 as SEHNR and CDR2 as FQNEAQ (reference sequence). The CDR3, as DNA: TGTGCCAGCAGCTTACAGGGGGCTGTGGATGGCTACACCTTC. This codes for CASSLQGAVDGYTF.

The gene calls are TRBV2 and TRBJ1-1; possibly TRBD1 for D (6 bases). The CDR3 runs to 14 residues. Germline CDR1 and CDR2: SNHLY and FYNNEI. V was clipped by 5 bases and J by 4 bases, with 14 bases between them. CDR3 sequence reads: CASSRDRYGTEAFF. Written as DNA, the CDR3 is TGTGCCAGCAGTCGAGACAGGTACGGCACTGAAGCTTTCTTT.

The chain is built from TRBV27 and TRBJ2-1; TRBD2 matches 9 bases. J lost 4 bases, V lost 5 bases, and 9 bases had no gene match. The germline gives CDR1 MNHEY, CDR2 SMNVEV (reference sequence). CDR3 length: 16 residues. The CDR3 protein is CASSRWLAGLYNEQFF. In DNA, the CDR3 is TGTGCCAGCAGTAGGTGGCTAGCGGGGCTTTACAATGAGCAGTTCTTC.

V usage is TRBV11-2 and J usage is TRBJ2-7; 10 bases map to TRBD1. Germline CDR1 reads SGHAT; CDR2 reads FQNNGV. This CDR3 is 15 amino acids long. After removal of 1 base from V and 4 bases from J, the junction contained 4 bases not matched to a gene. DNA of the CDR3: TGTGCCAGCAGCTTAGGGTTGGGACAGGGGTACGAGCAGTACTTC. This codes for CASSLGLGQGYEQYF.

This chain connects TRBV5-1 to TRBJ2-7; 8 bases are a match to TRBD1. Germline V gives CDR1 SGHRS, CDR2 YFSETQ. V lost 4 bases to trimming and J lost 2 bases; unmatched junction nucleotides: 8. The CDR3 loop spans 15 amino acids. The CDR3 DNA reads TGCGCCAGCAGCATACCGACAGGGGTAGCCTACGAGCAGTACTTC. Translating it yields CASSIPTGVAYEQYF.

J is TRBJ2-5 and V is TRBV5-1, with 7 bases that match TRBD1. Germline values: CDR1 SGHRS, CDR2 YFSETQ. With V trimmed by 6 bases and J by 1 base, 3 bases remained unmatched. The CDR3 runs to 13 residues. The CDR3 coding sequence is TGCGCCAGCAATCGACAGGGCCAAGAGACCCAGTACTTC. This translates into CASNRQGQETQYF.

CDR3 in DNA: TGTGCCATCAGCCCACCGGGACAGGGCTACGAGCAGTACTTC. Translation gives CAISPPGQGYEQYF. The chain combines TRBV10-3 with TRBJ2-7; TRBD1 agrees at 9 bases. CDR3 length: 14 amino acids. Losses at the gene ends were 6 bases for V and 3 bases for J; bases not matched to a gene: 6. CDR1 is ENHRY and CDR2 is SYGVKD in the germline V gene.

CDR3: CASSLPPPPSGGSTDTQYF. The CDR3 nucleotides are TGTGCCAGCAGCTTGCCCCCACCACCCAGCGGGGGTAGCACAGATACGCAGTATTTT. The V gene is TRBV9, the J gene TRBJ2-3, with TRBD2 identical over 8 bases. The junction had 16 bases not matched to a gene; V was cut back by 4 bases and J by 0 bases. Germline V lookup: CDR1 SGDLS, CDR2 YYNGEE. This CDR3 spans 19 amino acids.

Points on this clone: The same CDR3 arises from other DNA sequences in this sample as well. The chain carries TRBV10-3 and TRBJ2-7, with 7 bases identical to TRBD2. V shed 10 bases, J shed 3 bases, and the junction held 15 bases outside the gene matches. Looked up from germline, CDR1 is ENHRY and CDR2 is SYGVKD. The CDR3 is 15 residues long. DNA of the CDR3: TGTGCCACCAGCGCCCTGAGGGCGGGAGACTACGAGCAGTACTTC. Its translation is CATSALRAGDYEQYF.

This clone was recorded a few times. The chain is built from TRBV7-3 and TRBJ2-1; 13 positions match TRBD2. Trimming took 5 bases from V and 6 from J; bases not matched to a gene: 10. Germline V lookup: CDR1 SGHTA, CDR2 FQGTGA. This CDR3 is built from 17 residues. CDR3 coding DNA: TGTGCCAGCAGCCTAGGAATGGGACTAGCGGGAATCAATGAGCAGTTCTTC. Translated, it gives CASSLGMGLAGINEQFF. The entire variable domain, with the rest obtained from reference TRBV7-3 and TRBJ2-1, is as follows: GAGVSQTPSNKVTEKGKYVELRCDPISGHTALYWYRQSLGQGPEFLIYFQGTGAADDSGLPNDRFFAVRPEGSVSTLKIQRTERGDSAVYLCASSLGMGLAGINEQFFGPGTRLTVL.

The V and J genes are TRBV2 and TRBJ1-1, with TRBD1 matching 7 bases. Germline trimming cut 6 bases from V and 1 base from J; bases unmatched to any gene: 2. From germline, CDR1 is SNHLY and CDR2 FYNNEI. The CDR3 has 13 amino acids. The CDR3 loop reads CASSRQGNTEAFF. The CDR3, as DNA: TGTGCCAGCAGCAGACAGGGGAACACTGAAGCTTTCTTT.

This chain joins TRBV15 and TRBJ1-5; no reliable D call. V dropped 3 bases and J dropped 1 base, with 16 bases sitting between them. CDR3 length equals 17 residues. Per the germline V gene, CDR1 is LNHNV and CDR2 is YYDKDF (reference sequence). CDR3 region: CATSRFPDSKSNQPQHF. The CDR3 coding sequence is TGTGCCACCAGCAGGTTCCCCGACTCAAAAAGCAATCAGCCCCAGCATTTT.

The V gene is TRBV10-3, the J gene TRBJ1-4; 7 bases align to TRBD1. The V segment lost 3 bases and the J segment 8 bases; nucleotides outside the gene matches: 6. Germline CDR1 reads ENHRY; CDR2 reads SYGVKD. The CDR3 contains 14 residues. CDR3 in amino acids: CAISEQGMREKLFF. CDR3 DNA sequence: TGTGCCATCAGTGAACAGGGGATGAGGGAAAAACTGTTTTTT.

This clone came up once. CDR3 loop: CASSLGQEETQYF. The CDR3 DNA reads as TGTGCCAGCAGCTTAGGACAAGAAGAGACCCAGTACTTC. The rearrangement uses TRBV13 and TRBJ2-5; D uncertain. Germline CDR1 and CDR2: PRHDT and FYEKMQ (reference sequence). This CDR3 has 13 residues. V lost 0 bases and J 3 bases, leaving 5 bases between the germline ends.

V and J are TRBV7-9 and TRBJ2-4; 9 bases line up with TRBD1. This CDR3 is built from 17 residues. Unmatched junction bases numbered 13, after V lost 4 bases and J lost 6 bases. Germline V gene data show CDR1 as SEHNR and CDR2 as FQNEAQ (reference sequence). The CDR3 here is CASSSPPRDRAGNIQYF. The CDR3 coding sequence is TGTGCCAGCAGCTCTCCCCCAAGGGACAGGGCGGGAAACATTCAGTACTTC.

The rearrangement joins TRBV10-2 to TRBJ2-3; TRBD2 aligns across 14 bases. This CDR3 contains 18 residues. The junction had 9 bases not matched to a gene; V was cut back by 3 bases and J by 4 bases. The V gene's germline CDR1 is WSHSY and CDR2 SAAADI. CDR3 loop: CASSDATSGRADPDTQYF. In nucleotides, the CDR3 is TGCGCCAGCAGTGACGCGACTAGCGGGAGGGCCGACCCAGATACGCAGTATTTT.

V usage is TRBV29-1 and J usage is TRBJ1-2; TRBD1 might be the D (6 bases). CDR3 length: 13 residues. Germline V gene sequence: CDR1 SQVTM, CDR2 ANQGSEA. V dropped 6 bases and J dropped 0 bases, with 11 bases sitting between them. The CDR3 DNA sequence: TGCAGCGTCCATGGACAGACTAACTATGGCTACACCTTC. It translates to CSVHGQTNYGYTF.